A selection of T cell receptor beta chains follows, all from one sample in a study of T cell changes during pregnancy in multiple sclerosis. TCRdb's copy holds only in-frame clones and misses some; the assay was immunoSEQ multiplex PCR. The sample comprises tens of thousands of clones, 94% of which are singletons, and approximately 5% rests with the top ten. This specimen consisted of CD8+ T cells from peripheral blood mononuclear cells, obtained before pregnancy. These receptors all stem from a female donor with multiple sclerosis, enrolled in a pregnancy study. Both conserved end residues are part of each CDR3. Fields, in order: CDR3 protein, CDR3 DNA, J gene, clone size, D gene, V gene. A D gene is named only where the DNA matches it firmly. Some rows mark clone size as missing; the rest say once, few, many or name a class of expanded clone.

CDR3aa: CSVPGGGQVQYF
CDR3nt: TGCAGCGTTCCCGGCGGGGGGCAGGTGCAGTACTTC
j_gene: TRBJ2-7
abundance: .
d_gene: TRBD2
v_gene: TRBV29-1

CDR3aa: CASSLVRYNEQFF
CDR3nt: TGCGCCAGCAGCTTGGTTCGGTACAATGAGCAGTTCTTC
j_gene: TRBJ2-1
abundance: .
d_gene: .
v_gene: TRBV5-1

CDR3aa: CASSEGTGNQPQHF
CDR3nt: TGTGCCAGTAGCGAGGGGACAGGGAATCAGCCCCAGCATTTT
j_gene: TRBJ1-5
abundance: .
d_gene: TRBD1
v_gene: TRBV19

CDR3aa: CASSVVDTEKPNTGELFF
CDR3nt: TGTGCCAGCAGCGTAGTGGACACCGAAAAACCGAACACCGGGGAGCTGTTTTTT
j_gene: TRBJ2-2
abundance: .
d_gene: .
v_gene: TRBV9

CDR3aa: CASSEGTGGADGYTF
CDR3nt: TGTGCCAGCAGTGAAGGCACAGGGGGCGCGGATGGCTACACCTTC
j_gene: TRBJ1-2
abundance: .
d_gene: TRBD1
v_gene: TRBV6-1

CDR3aa: CASSLLAVTYNEQFF
CDR3nt: TGTGCCAGTAGCTTGCTAGCGGTGACCTACAATGAGCAGTTCTTC
j_gene: TRBJ2-1
abundance: .
d_gene: TRBD2
v_gene: TRBV19

CDR3aa: CASSLVGRGQGYTF
CDR3nt: TGTGCCAGCAGCTTGGTTGGCAGGGGCCAGGGCTACACCTTC
j_gene: TRBJ1-2
abundance: .
d_gene: .
v_gene: TRBV5-6

CDR3aa: CASSQFRGFGNEQFF
CDR3nt: TGCGCCAGCAGCCAATTCCGGGGATTTGGCAATGAGCAGTTCTTC
j_gene: TRBJ2-1
abundance: .
d_gene: .
v_gene: TRBV4-3

CDR3aa: CASSLGGANQPQHF
CDR3nt: TGTGCCAGCAGCTTAGGGGGAGCCAATCAGCCCCAGCATTTT
j_gene: TRBJ1-5
abundance: .
d_gene: .
v_gene: TRBV7-9

CDR3aa: CASSLSSDTVSYEQYF
CDR3nt: TGTGCCAGCAGTTTATCTTCGGACACCGTCTCCTACGAGCAGTACTTC
j_gene: TRBJ2-7
abundance: .
d_gene: .
v_gene: TRBV27

CDR3aa: CASSGIAGASNEQFF
CDR3nt: TGTGCCAGCAGTGGGATAGCGGGAGCCTCCAATGAGCAGTTCTTC
j_gene: TRBJ2-1
abundance: .
d_gene: TRBD2
v_gene: TRBV2

CDR3aa: CASSGLAGREQFF
CDR3nt: TGTGCCAGCAGTGGGCTAGCGGGGAGAGAGCAGTTCTTC
j_gene: TRBJ2-1
abundance: .
d_gene: TRBD2
v_gene: TRBV2

CDR3aa: CASSLHPQGGYEQYF
CDR3nt: TGTGCCAGCAGTTTACATCCACAGGGTGGCTACGAGCAGTACTTC
j_gene: TRBJ2-7
abundance: .
d_gene: .
v_gene: TRBV28

CDR3aa: CASSYGQRNEKLFF
CDR3nt: TGTGCCAGCAGCTATGGACAGAGGAATGAAAAACTGTTTTTT
j_gene: TRBJ1-4
abundance: .
d_gene: .
v_gene: TRBV7-9

CDR3aa: CASSSDTNYGYTF
CDR3nt: TGTGCCAGCAGCTCGGACACTAACTATGGCTACACCTTC
j_gene: TRBJ1-2
abundance: .
d_gene: .
v_gene: TRBV7-2

CDR3aa: CASSVVPLHRGGRQPQHF
CDR3nt: TGTGCCAGCAGCGTCGTCCCTCTTCACAGGGGAGGTAGACAGCCCCAGCATTTT
j_gene: TRBJ1-5
abundance: .
d_gene: TRBD1
v_gene: TRBV9

CDR3aa: CASSLSTVLAEAFF
CDR3nt: TGTGCCAGCAGTTTATCGACAGTTTTAGCTGAAGCTTTCTTT
j_gene: TRBJ1-1
abundance: .
d_gene: .
v_gene: TRBV27

CDR3aa: CASSAGQGAQNEQYF
CDR3nt: TGTGCCAGCAGTGCGGGACAGGGGGCGCAAAACGAGCAGTACTTC
j_gene: TRBJ2-7
abundance: .
d_gene: TRBD1
v_gene: TRBV2

CDR3aa: CASSPTIGGTNTGELFF
CDR3nt: TGCGCCAGCAGCCCCACAATCGGGGGGACGAACACCGGGGAGCTGTTTTTT
j_gene: TRBJ2-2
abundance: .
d_gene: TRBD2
v_gene: TRBV5-1

CDR3aa: CASSPRQGKLNTEAFF
CDR3nt: TGTGCCAGCAGCCCACGACAGGGGAAACTGAACACTGAAGCTTTCTTT
j_gene: TRBJ1-1
abundance: .
d_gene: TRBD1
v_gene: TRBV13

CDR3aa: CASSVTGVWTDTQYF
CDR3nt: TGTGCCAGCAGCGTCACGGGAGTATGGACAGATACGCAGTATTTT
j_gene: TRBJ2-3
abundance: .
d_gene: .
v_gene: TRBV9

CDR3aa: CSVEDRGSTDTQYF
CDR3nt: TGCAGCGTTGAAGATCGGGGTAGCACAGATACGCAGTATTTT
j_gene: TRBJ2-3
abundance: .
d_gene: .
v_gene: TRBV29-1

CDR3aa: CASSLSNTYTGELFF
CDR3nt: TGTGCCAGCAGCTTGAGTAACACCTACACCGGGGAGCTGTTTTTT
j_gene: TRBJ2-2
abundance: .
d_gene: .
v_gene: TRBV5-8

CDR3aa: CASSRWTGAYEQYF
CDR3nt: TGTGCCAGCAGTCGCTGGACAGGGGCTTACGAGCAGTACTTC
j_gene: TRBJ2-7
abundance: .
d_gene: TRBD1
v_gene: TRBV5-6

CDR3aa: CASSWGLGFGELFF
CDR3nt: TGTGCCAGCAGCTGGGGACTAGGTTTCGGGGAGCTGTTTTTT
j_gene: TRBJ2-2
abundance: .
d_gene: TRBD2
v_gene: TRBV5-6

CDR3aa: CASSTLAGARHEQYF
CDR3nt: TGTGCCAGCAGCACCCTAGCGGGAGCGAGGCACGAGCAGTACTTC
j_gene: TRBJ2-7
abundance: .
d_gene: TRBD2
v_gene: TRBV5-6

CDR3aa: CASSEGDLAGGGGYEQYF
CDR3nt: TGTGCCAGCAGTGAAGGGGACCTAGCGGGAGGGGGCGGCTACGAGCAGTACTTC
j_gene: TRBJ2-7
abundance: .
d_gene: TRBD2
v_gene: TRBV6-1

CDR3aa: CASSGTRQGIEGYTF
CDR3nt: TGTGCCAGCAGCGGGACGCGACAGGGAATAGAGGGCTACACCTTC
j_gene: TRBJ1-2
abundance: once
d_gene: TRBD1
v_gene: TRBV9

CDR3aa: CASSLVWLYTQYF
CDR3nt: TGTGCCAGCAGCTTAGTTTGGCTGTATACGCAGTATTTT
j_gene: TRBJ2-3
abundance: .
d_gene: .
v_gene: TRBV7-2

CDR3aa: CASSLGDLYEQFF
CDR3nt: TGTGCCAGCAGTTTGGGAGATCTATATGAGCAGTTCTTC
j_gene: TRBJ2-1
abundance: .
d_gene: .
v_gene: TRBV27

CDR3aa: CASSQDGGTEAFF
CDR3nt: TGCGCCAGCAGCCAAGATGGCGGCACTGAAGCTTTCTTT
j_gene: TRBJ1-1
abundance: .
d_gene: .
v_gene: TRBV4-1

CDR3aa: CASSIGQLEAFF
CDR3nt: TGTGCCAGTAGTATCGGACAGCTGGAAGCTTTCTTT
j_gene: TRBJ1-1
abundance: .
d_gene: .
v_gene: TRBV19

CDR3aa: CASSISGGGGYTF
CDR3nt: TGTGCCAGTAGTATATCCGGCGGCGGTGGCTACACCTTC
j_gene: TRBJ1-2
abundance: once
d_gene: .
v_gene: TRBV19

CDR3aa: CASRSVPRQGPNEQFF
CDR3nt: TGCGCCAGCAGGTCGGTTCCGCGACAGGGGCCGAATGAGCAGTTCTTC
j_gene: TRBJ2-1
abundance: .
d_gene: TRBD1
v_gene: TRBV5-1

CDR3aa: CASSVTMGSNNYGYTF
CDR3nt: TGTGCCAGTAGTGTAACCATGGGCAGTAATAACTATGGCTACACCTTC
j_gene: TRBJ1-2
abundance: .
d_gene: .
v_gene: TRBV19

CDR3aa: CASSFGRGSGYEQYF
CDR3nt: TGTGCCAGCAGTTTCGGCAGGGGCTCGGGATACGAGCAGTACTTC
j_gene: TRBJ2-7
abundance: .
d_gene: .
v_gene: TRBV27

CDR3aa: CAWSVRVLLTQETQYF
CDR3nt: TGTGCCTGGAGTGTACGGGTTCTGTTAACCCAAGAGACCCAGTACTTC
j_gene: TRBJ2-5
abundance: .
d_gene: .
v_gene: TRBV30

CDR3aa: CASSSLPETGMNTEAFF
CDR3nt: TGCGCCAGCAGCTCCCTCCCAGAGACAGGGATGAACACTGAAGCTTTCTTT
j_gene: TRBJ1-1
abundance: .
d_gene: TRBD1
v_gene: TRBV5-1

CDR3aa: CASSLGANYEQYF
CDR3nt: TGTGCCAGCAGCTTAGGGGCTAACTACGAGCAGTACTTC
j_gene: TRBJ2-7
abundance: .
d_gene: .
v_gene: TRBV11-3

CDR3aa: CASSRGLADSYEQYF
CDR3nt: TGTGCCAGCTCGCGGGGGCTAGCGGACTCCTACGAGCAGTACTTC
j_gene: TRBJ2-7
abundance: .
d_gene: .
v_gene: TRBV27

CDR3aa: CASSITGRAEAFF
CDR3nt: TGTGCCAGCAGCATCACAGGGAGAGCTGAAGCTTTCTTT
j_gene: TRBJ1-1
abundance: .
d_gene: .
v_gene: TRBV7-6

CDR3aa: CASSLESGSTDTQYF
CDR3nt: TGTGCCAGCAGTTTAGAAAGCGGGAGCACAGATACGCAGTATTTT
j_gene: TRBJ2-3
abundance: .
d_gene: .
v_gene: TRBV28

CDR3aa: CASIGQGADTQYF
CDR3nt: TGTGCCAGCATCGGGCAGGGGGCAGATACGCAGTATTTT
j_gene: TRBJ2-3
abundance: .
d_gene: TRBD1
v_gene: TRBV27

CDR3aa: CASSSVQTSGGGEQYF
CDR3nt: TGTGCCAGCAGTTCCGTACAGACTAGCGGGGGAGGCGAGCAGTACTTC
j_gene: TRBJ2-7
abundance: .
d_gene: TRBD2
v_gene: TRBV6-6

CDR3aa: CASSLGLAANNEQFF
CDR3nt: TGTGCCAGCAGTTTGGGGCTAGCGGCCAACAATGAGCAGTTCTTC
j_gene: TRBJ2-1
abundance: .
d_gene: TRBD2
v_gene: TRBV27

CDR3aa: CASSSGTSGSQETQYF
CDR3nt: TGTGCCAGCAGCTCTGGGACTAGCGGGAGTCAAGAGACCCAGTACTTC
j_gene: TRBJ2-5
abundance: .
d_gene: TRBD2
v_gene: TRBV7-8

CDR3aa: CASSTGTSNEQYF
CDR3nt: TGTGCCAGTAGTACCGGGACAAGCAACGAGCAGTACTTC
j_gene: TRBJ2-7
abundance: .
d_gene: .
v_gene: TRBV19

CDR3aa: CASSEMRLGGAETQYF
CDR3nt: TGTGCCAGCAGTGAAATGAGATTGGGGGGAGCGGAGACCCAGTACTTC
j_gene: TRBJ2-5
abundance: .
d_gene: .
v_gene: TRBV2

CDR3aa: CASSLYVQGRVYEQYF
CDR3nt: TGTGCCAGCAGTTTATATGTGCAGGGGAGGGTCTACGAGCAGTACTTC
j_gene: TRBJ2-7
abundance: once
d_gene: .
v_gene: TRBV27

CDR3aa: CASSPAGLLYGYTF
CDR3nt: TGTGCCAGCAGCCCGGCGGGACTCCTCTATGGCTACACCTTC
j_gene: TRBJ1-2
abundance: .
d_gene: .
v_gene: TRBV5-6

CDR3aa: CASSRTGMNTEAFF
CDR3nt: TGTGCCAGCAGCCGGACAGGGATGAACACTGAAGCTTTCTTT
j_gene: TRBJ1-1
abundance: .
d_gene: TRBD1
v_gene: TRBV5-6

CDR3aa: CASSEGPGTGLNTEAFF
CDR3nt: TGTGCCAGCAGTGAGGGTCCCGGGACAGGTTTGAACACTGAAGCTTTCTTT
j_gene: TRBJ1-1
abundance: .
d_gene: TRBD1
v_gene: TRBV6-1

CDR3aa: CASSWGTSGQETQYF
CDR3nt: TGTGCCAGCAGCTGGGGGACTAGCGGGCAAGAGACCCAGTACTTC
j_gene: TRBJ2-5
abundance: .
d_gene: TRBD2
v_gene: TRBV5-6

CDR3aa: CASSMRPGQGAYEQYF
CDR3nt: TGTGCCAGTAGTATGCGGCCGGGACAGGGGGCCTACGAGCAGTACTTC
j_gene: TRBJ2-7
abundance: once
d_gene: TRBD1
v_gene: TRBV19

CDR3aa: CASSRGQGSTDTQYF
CDR3nt: TGTGCCAGCAGCCGTGGACAGGGGTCCACAGATACGCAGTATTTT
j_gene: TRBJ2-3
abundance: .
d_gene: TRBD1
v_gene: TRBV7-9

CDR3aa: CASTKWGSRLSKNIQYF
CDR3nt: TGCGCCAGCACCAAATGGGGCAGCCGCCTTTCCAAAAACATTCAGTACTTC
j_gene: TRBJ2-4
abundance: .
d_gene: .
v_gene: TRBV23-1

CDR3aa: CASSIGRNNEQFF
CDR3nt: TGTGCCAGTAGTATAGGGAGAAACAATGAGCAGTTCTTC
j_gene: TRBJ2-1
abundance: .
d_gene: .
v_gene: TRBV19

CDR3aa: CAWGGLAGAGEQYF
CDR3nt: TGTGCCTGGGGGGGACTAGCGGGAGCGGGAGAGCAGTACTTC
j_gene: TRBJ2-7
abundance: .
d_gene: TRBD2
v_gene: TRBV30

CDR3aa: CASKQRPTDTQYF
CDR3nt: TGTGCCAGCAAACAGCGGCCCACAGATACGCAGTATTTT
j_gene: TRBJ2-3
abundance: .
d_gene: .
v_gene: TRBV6-1

CDR3aa: CASSSGQYSNQPQHF
CDR3nt: TGTGCCAGCAGTTCGGGACAGTATAGCAATCAGCCCCAGCATTTT
j_gene: TRBJ1-5
abundance: .
d_gene: TRBD1
v_gene: TRBV28